The clone carrying this TCR beta chain was seen once. Authors' processing steps: By means of reference gene primer amplification, nucleated cell counts were estimated. Produced via immunoSEQ multiplex PCR; TCRdb's table is partial and in-frame only. That table supplies the V and J calls and clone size; D and trimming were determined from the DNA. The sample records some 200,000 clones, 80% to 90% being singletons. The data were obtained in a study of blood T cell repertoires in COVID-19. Across the study: Acute and convalescent COVID-19 samples came from the United States, Italy and Spain. In each case, the material was cDNA or gDNA derived from T cells, B-cell-depleted T cells, or PBMCs.

The CDR3 consists of 16 residues. CDR1 is SGHNT and CDR2 is YYREEE in the germline V gene (reference sequence). The ends lost 2 bases at V and 6 bases at J; junction bases unmatched: 4. The sequence came from a woman aged 55 to 70 who had recovered from COVID-19. The sample was peripheral blood. The chain uses TRBV5-4 and TRBJ2-1, with 14 bases fitting TRBD2. The chain's CDR3 is CASSLLTSGGANEQFF. The CDR3 bases are TGTGCCAGCAGCTTATTGACTAGCGGGGGGGCCAATGAGCAGTTCTTC.